The 27 T cell receptor beta chains listed next were all sequenced from one sample in a study of regulatory T cells in long-lasting Graves disease. Building of the TCR beta libraries involved iRepertoire HTBI primers and Arm-PCR of CDR3 regions. TCRdb used MiXCR to reprocess the multiplex PCR reads, holding one entry per CDR3 protein. The data contain hundreds of thousands of distinct CDR3 sequences, 16% of them singletons. The time point denotes: newly diagnosed GD, antithyroid drugs for less than 3 months. Preparation of the TCR library used RNA extracted from PBMCs. The same specimen was also included in a second study, on T cells in Graves' hyperthyroidism and ophthalmopathy.

Sequenced material: peripheral blood mononuclear cells (PBMCs), taken at new diagnosis, from a patient treated with antithyroid drugs. The receptors shown here come from a man aged 40-49 years with Graves disease.

The genes are TRBV30 and TRBJ2-7; 10 bases line up with TRBD1. Germline CDR1 and CDR2: GTSNPN and SVGIG (reference sequence). This CDR3 has 14 amino acids. V gave up 4 bases and J gave up 3 bases; unmatched junction bases: 6. The CDR3 here is CAWTHRDRGYEQYF. The CDR3 DNA is TGTGCCTGGACCCACCGGGACAGGGGCTACGAGCAGTACTTC.

This clonotype was detected many times. V and J are TRBV24-1 and TRBJ2-1, with 7 bases identical to TRBD2. From germline, CDR1 is KGHDR and CDR2 SFDVKD. V shed 7 bases and J 0 bases; nucleotides not matched to a gene: 2. There are 14 residues in the CDR3. The DNA of the CDR3 is TGTGCCACCAGCGGGAGGAGCTCCTACAATGAGCAGTTCTTC. As protein: CATSGRSSYNEQFF.

A few counts support this clonotype. The CDR3 sequence: CASSEAASGPNYGYTF. As DNA, the CDR3 is TGTGCCAGCAGTGAAGCGGCGTCGGGCCCTAACTATGGCTACACCTTC. The chain joins TRBV6-1 to TRBJ1-2; no firm D call. This CDR3 region has 16 residues. Trimming took 0 bases from V and 0 from J, leaving 11 bases between them. Looked up from germline, CDR1 is MNHNS and CDR2 is SASEGT.

This chain uses TRBV18 with TRBJ2-3; TRBD2 aligns across 12 bases. The germline V gene encodes CDR1 KGHSH and CDR2 LQKENI. The CDR3 is 17 amino acids. With V trimmed by 3 bases and J by 2 bases, 6 bases remained unmatched. The DNA for the CDR3 is TGTGCCAGCTCACCTGTACGGACTAGCGGGGCCACAGATACGCAGTATTTT. Translating it yields CASSPVRTSGATDTQYF.

The chain carries TRBV7-3 and TRBJ2-3, with 11 bases matching TRBD2. There are 15 residues in the CDR3. Per the germline V gene, CDR1 is SGHTA and CDR2 is FQGTGA. Trimming at V came to 5 bases and at J to 2 bases, leaving 3 bases not matched to a gene. The CDR3 sequence: CASSKTSGATDTQYF. The CDR3 DNA reads as TGTGCCAGCAGCAAGACTAGCGGGGCCACAGATACGCAGTATTTT.

This clonotype has just a few counts. The V and J genes are TRBV7-2 and TRBJ1-1; perhaps TRBD1 as D (5 bases). The CDR3 spans 12 residues. Deletions cut 2 bases from V and 7 bases from J, with 8 bases between. Germline CDR1 SGHTA, CDR2 FQGNSA. CDR3 nucleotides: TGTGCCAGCAGCTTATGGGGGGGTGAAGCTTTCTTT. Translating it yields CASSLWGGEAFF.

The chain has TRBV29-1 and TRBJ2-1; TRBD1 might be the D (6 bases). This CDR3 comprises 14 residues. V gave up 1 base and J gave up 7 bases, with 14 bases separating them. Germline CDR1 SQVTM, CDR2 ANQGSEA. The CDR3 nucleotides are TGCAGCGTTGAAGTCGGGAACAGGGCGAATGAGCAGTTCTTC. This encodes CSVEVGNRANEQFF.

The table lists this clonotype with many counts. The chain combines TRBV28 with TRBJ2-1; the D gene is possibly TRBD2 (6 bases). The V and J ends lost 7 bases and 2 bases respectively, with 12 bases between them. The CDR3 totals 14 residues. Per germline, CDR1 MDHEN and CDR2 SYDVKM. DNA for the CDR3: TGTGCCAGCACCCCCGGGGGTGCCTACAATGAGCAGTTCTTC. It yields the protein CASTPGGAYNEQFF.

This clonotype has at least ten counts. CDR3 in amino acids: CASSRRDGMNEQFF. The CDR3, as DNA: TGTGCCAGCAGCCGAAGGGACGGCATGAATGAGCAGTTCTTC. The chain combines TRBV3-1 with TRBJ2-1; D could derive from TRBD1 or TRBD2 (5 bases each). Trimming removed 4 bases at V and 7 bases at J, with 14 bases between. Germline loops: CDR1 LGHDT, CDR2 YNNKEL (reference sequence). This CDR3 contains 14 residues.

This clonotype showed up many times. V usage is TRBV19 and J usage is TRBJ2-3, with D possibly TRBD1 on 6 matching bases. CDR3 length equals 14 residues. Trimming took 4 bases from V and 1 from J, leaving 9 bases between them. CDR1 LNHDA and CDR2 SQIVND come from the germline V gene (reference sequence). CDR3 loop: CASSTGHRTDTQYF. The CDR3 region has the DNA TGTGCCAGTAGTACGGGACATCGCACAGATACGCAGTATTTT.

At least ten counts were recorded for this clonotype. This chain joins TRBV7-3 and TRBJ2-2; 9 bases match TRBD1. This CDR3 has 18 amino acids. The junction had 17 bases not matched to a gene; V was cut back by 6 bases and J by 6 bases. Germline V gene data show CDR1 as SGHTA and CDR2 as FQGTGA. The DNA for the CDR3 is TGTGCCAGCAGAAACGGGACAGGGAGGTACCCACAGTCCGGGGAGCTGTTTTTT. This gives the protein CASRNGTGRYPQSGELFF.

This clonotype was counted a few times. The chain carries TRBV2 and TRBJ2-3, with D perhaps matching TRBD1 (6 bases). Germline V lookup: CDR1 SNHLY, CDR2 FYNNEI. V lost 2 bases, J lost 5 bases, and 20 bases lay in between. This CDR3 spans 17 amino acids. The CDR3 reads CASSEFGGQFGIDTQYF. CDR3 sequence (DNA): TGTGCCAGCAGTGAATTTGGGGGCCAATTTGGTATAGATACGCAGTATTTT.

This clonotype was counted a few times. The chain has TRBV6-9 and TRBJ2-5, with D possibly matching TRBD2 (5 bases). CDR3 length equals 16 residues. V was shortened by 3 bases and J by 5 bases, with 19 bases between the two germline ends. Germline values: CDR1 MNHGY, CDR2 SVAAGI. This CDR3 is CASSYYGGLGVETQYF. CDR3 coding DNA: TGTGCCAGCAGTTACTATGGTGGACTTGGGGTTGAGACCCAGTACTTC.

The chain carries TRBV30 and TRBJ1-2; D is uncertain. The germline gives CDR1 GTSNPN, CDR2 SVGIG (reference sequence). The CDR3 covers 11 residues. Deletions cut 1 base from V and 7 bases from J, with 7 bases between. CDR3 region: CAWSGAIGYTF. In DNA, the CDR3 is TGTGCCTGGAGTGGGGCAATTGGCTACACCTTC.

This clonotype was found many times. The chain links TRBV11-2 to TRBJ1-6; D possibly corresponds to TRBD1 (6 bases). The CDR3 has 14 amino acids. V was pared by 3 bases and J by 7 bases, with 10 bases between. Germline V gene sequence: CDR1 SGHAT, CDR2 FQNNGV. The CDR3 protein is CASSFRTVNSPLHF. The CDR3 region has the DNA TGTGCCAGCAGCTTCCGGACAGTAAATTCACCCCTCCACTTT. Filled out from reference TRBV11-2 and TRBJ1-6, the complete variable domain reads EAGVAQSPRYKIIEKRQSVAFWCNPISGHATLYWYQQILGQGPKLLIQFQNNGVVDDSQLPKDRFSAERLKGVDSTLKIQPAKLEDSAVYLCASSFRTVNSPLHFGNGTRLTVT.

This clonotype has at least ten counts. The chain has TRBV20-1 and TRBJ2-1; D might be TRBD1 or TRBD2, each matching 6 bases. CDR3 length equals 16 residues. The V gene's germline CDR1 is DFQATT and CDR2 SNEGSKA (reference sequence). V lost 1 base to trimming and J lost 7 bases, with 20 bases between them. The CDR3 bases are TGCAGTGCTAGAGTATTTCTTGGGGGGCCTAGGAATGAGCAGTTCTTC. Its translation is CSARVFLGGPRNEQFF.

The table lists this clonotype with many counts. The V and J genes are TRBV28 and TRBJ1-1, with 10 bases that match TRBD1. The V gene's germline CDR1 is MDHEN and CDR2 SYDVKM. The CDR3 has 15 amino acids. V dropped 2 bases and J dropped 4; count of bases not matched to a gene: 4. DNA for the CDR3: TGTGCCAGCAGTTTAAGGGACAGGGGTGGCACTGAAGCTTTCTTT. Translated: CASSLRDRGGTEAFF.

This clonotype was detected many times. This sequence joins TRBV3-1 and TRBJ2-1; 9 bases match TRBD2. This CDR3 is built from 17 residues. Germline V lookup: CDR1 LGHDT, CDR2 YNNKEL (reference sequence). V lost 4 bases to trimming and J lost 9 bases; unmatched junction nucleotides: 16. DNA of the CDR3: TGTGCCAGCAGCCCCCTTCAAGGTGCGGGGGGGCTTGGTGAGCAGTTCTTC. Protein product: CASSPLQGAGGLGEQFF.

This clonotype was counted between two and nine times. V usage is TRBV20-1 and J usage is TRBJ1-2, with 8 positions matching TRBD1. The CDR3 has 13 residues. Germline loops: CDR1 DFQATT, CDR2 SNEGSKA (reference sequence). The V and J ends lost 4 bases and 7 bases, in that order; junction bases with no gene match: 8. The CDR3 loop reads CSATGGEAIGYTF. As DNA, the CDR3 is TGCAGTGCTACAGGGGGCGAGGCGATTGGCTACACCTTC.

This CDR3 is CASTLTGSGTGELFF. The CDR3 DNA reads TGTGCCAGTACCCTCACAGGGTCGGGCACCGGGGAGCTGTTTTTT. V and J are TRBV19 and TRBJ2-2; a weak D match, TRBD1 (6 bases). The CDR3 has 15 amino acids. V lost 7 bases to trimming and J lost 4 bases, with 16 bases between them. CDR1 is LNHDA, CDR2 SQIVND, per germline (reference sequence). Based on the CDR3 plus reference TRBV19 and TRBJ2-2, the full variable domain is DGGITQSPKYLFRKEGQNVTLSCEQNLNHDAMYWYRQDPGQGLRLIYYSQIVNDFQKGDIAEGYSVSREKKESFPLTVTSAQKNPTAFYLCASTLTGSGTGELFFGEGSRLTVL.

This clonotype has just a few counts. The rearrangement uses TRBV11-1 and TRBJ2-3; maybe TRBD2 (6 bases). CDR3 length: 16 residues. Germline V gene sequence: CDR1 SGHAT, CDR2 FQDESV (reference sequence). With 1 base removed from V and 4 bases from J, the gap between germline ends came to 15 bases. The CDR3 is CASSLGGARGADTQYF. Written as DNA, the CDR3 is TGTGCCAGCAGCTTAGGAGGGGCGCGGGGTGCAGATACGCAGTATTTT.

In this sample, this clonotype turned up many times. The junction departs from germline at one end; a sequencing error may be responsible. The V call is TRBV6-2 or TRBV6-3, the J call TRBJ2-1; 13 bases line up with TRBD2. The CDR3 loop spans 15 amino acids. CDR1 MNHEY and CDR2 SVGEGT come from the germline V gene. The CDR3 protein is CASSDSLAGGHEQFF. CDR3 DNA: TGTGCCAGCAGTGACTCACTAGCGGGGGGGCATGAGCAGTTCTTC.

This clonotype was seen many times. This chain joins TRBV4-2 and TRBJ2-2; 9 bases fit TRBD1. The J segment lost 5 bases and the V segment lost 3 bases, leaving 7 bases of the junction unmatched. Germline loops: CDR1 LGHNA, CDR2 YNFKEQ. The CDR3 consists of 16 residues. The CDR3 here is CASSQGTGSLTGELFF. The CDR3 coding sequence is TGTGCCAGCAGCCAGGGGACAGGGTCTTTAACCGGGGAGCTGTTTTTT.

The J gene is TRBJ2-3, the V gene TRBV6-1; tentatively, D is TRBD1 (7 bases). Germline CDR1 is MNHNS and CDR2 is SASEGT. Trimming removed 8 bases at V and 0 bases at J, with 18 bases between. The CDR3 is made up of 16 amino acids. CDR3 loop: CASVQQGGQSTDTQYF. CDR3 DNA: TGTGCCAGCGTCCAGCAGGGGGGCCAAAGCACAGATACGCAGTATTTT.

This clonotype was seen more than once but under ten times. The chain couples TRBV5-6 to TRBJ2-5; D call uncertain. V lost 0 bases and J lost 0, with 9 bases in between. This CDR3 has 15 amino acids. Germline V CDR1 and CDR2: SGHDT, YYEEEE. The CDR3 spells CASSLDPRYQETQYF. The CDR3 bases are TGTGCCAGCAGCTTGGACCCGCGGTACCAAGAGACCCAGTACTTC.

CDR3 protein: CASSFTGSSNQPQHF. CDR3 DNA: TGTGCCAGCAGCTTTACCGGGAGTAGCAATCAGCCCCAGCATTTT. This chain uses TRBV7-2 with TRBJ1-5; D gene unclear. CDR3 length: 15 amino acids. The germline gives CDR1 SGHTA, CDR2 FQGNSA. Trimming removed 3 bases at V and 0 bases at J, with 9 bases between.

As regards this clonotype: A junction boundary mismatches the germline segment, possibly from a read error. The CDR3 sequence: CASSFRVTNYGYIF. As DNA, the CDR3 is TGTGCCAGCAGTTTCCGGGTAACAAACTATGGCTACATCTTC. The V gene is TRBV6-5, the J gene TRBJ1-2; D uncertain. Germline values: CDR1 MNHEY, CDR2 SVGAGI. The CDR3 contains 14 residues.